This T cell receptor (beta chain) was identified in a study of shared clonotypes between healthy human individuals. General study points: Richness estimates generally favored naive over memory subsets. Clonotypes shared by all four sorted-subset donors had higher generation probabilities than non-shared clonotypes.

Germline V gene data show CDR1 as LNHNV and CDR2 as YYDKDF (reference sequence). The CDR3 contains 13 residues. The J segment lost 0 bases and the V segment lost 9 bases, leaving 2 bases of the junction unmatched. As to this clone: The antigen is undetermined.

For each subset, genomic DNA was distributed in equal portions over several immunoSEQ plates. Sequenced by immunoSEQ multiplex PCR; TCRdb stores in-frame clones only, minus some. This table has about 580,000 clones, about 98% appearing once. Only CD45RO-negative cells positively selected for CCR7 counted as naive CD8 cells, so terminally differentiated effector memory CD45RA+ cells were excluded. The specimen was naive CD8+ T cells sorted from blood. This sequence originates from a man aged 30 to 39 in good health. V is TRBV15 and J is TRBJ2-7, with 10 positions matching TRBD2. In DNA, the CDR3 is TGTGCCACTGGACTAGCGGCCTCCTACGAGCAGTACTTC. This translates into CATGLAASYEQYF.